This TCR beta chain was sequenced for a study of shared T cell receptors in the human thymus. Libraries were prepared by immunoSEQ multiplex PCR; TCRdb keeps only in-frame clonotypes and omits some of them. Of hundreds of thousands of clones listed, roughly 90% were seen once; the top ten hold approximately 0.01%. This clone was counted a single time. Germline V gives CDR1 SGHTA, CDR2 FQGTGA. The CDR3 consists of 14 residues. The V end lost 3 bases, the J end lost 4 bases, and 9 bases lay between the germline ends. These data were also reused for a study on human thymus T cells. That report adds: Resections that were taken during corrective heart surgery supplied the thymus tissue. The authors found apparently biased V and J gene usage in thymic and blood repertoires.

This sequence joins TRBV7-3 and TRBJ2-2; D is unresolved. The receptor's source is a boy under two years old with a congenital heart defect. The source material was thymocytes. The CDR3 sequence is CASSFESSTGELFF. The CDR3 nucleotides read TGTGCCAGCAGCTTCGAGAGTAGCACCGGGGAGCTGTTTTTT.